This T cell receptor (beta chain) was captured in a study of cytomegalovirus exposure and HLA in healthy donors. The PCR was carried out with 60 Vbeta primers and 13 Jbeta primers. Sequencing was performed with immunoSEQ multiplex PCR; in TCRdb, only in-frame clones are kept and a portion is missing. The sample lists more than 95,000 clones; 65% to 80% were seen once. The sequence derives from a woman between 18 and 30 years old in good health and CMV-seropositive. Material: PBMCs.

CDR3 sequence (DNA): TGCGCCAGCAGCTTGGGACTAGCGGGAGCTTCCTACGAGCAGTACTTC. Residues: CASSLGLAGASYEQYF. This chain uses TRBV5-1 with TRBJ2-7; TRBD2 agrees at 12 bases. Trimming removed 0 bases from V and 1 base from J; junction bases left unmatched: 2. Per the germline V gene, CDR1 is SGHRS and CDR2 is YFSETQ. The CDR3 extends over 16 amino acids.